This T cell receptor beta chain was identified during a study of T cell responses to AZD1222 COVID-19 vaccine. Clones were read by immunoSEQ multiplex PCR, and TCRdb kept only the in-frame ones, dropping some. The table lists about 180,000 clones, around nine tenths of them singletons. About this clone itself: This sample includes further DNA sequences coding for the same CDR3.

V lost 0 bases and J lost 1, with 2 bases in between. This CDR3 has 13 residues. Germline CDR1 reads SGDLS; CDR2 reads YYNGEE. This TCR derives from an adult in good health. This material consisted of peripheral blood, taken on day 0 of AZD1222 vaccination. The V gene is TRBV9, the J gene TRBJ1-5; D gene unclear. CDR3 bases: TGTGCCAGCAGCGTAGGCAGCAATCAGCCCCAGCATTTT. Residues: CASSVGSNQPQHF.